Detailed here is one T cell receptor beta chain. This entry belongs to a study of control samples from healthy donors and cancer patients. Clones were read by immunoSEQ multiplex PCR, and TCRdb kept only the in-frame ones, dropping some. Its table records 150,000 to 200,000 clones. What was sequenced was blood. This sequence originates from a woman aged 25 to 39 in good health.

Here the CDR3 DNA reads TGTGCCAGCAGCTCTTGGGGCACTCGGGACAGGGCTCGCAATGAGCAGTTCTTC. Translated: CASSSWGTRDRARNEQFF. The J gene is TRBJ2-1, the V gene TRBV5-4; 9 positions match TRBD1. The CDR3 runs 18 residues. Germline V gene data show CDR1 as SGHNT and CDR2 as YYREEE (reference sequence). The V segment lost 3 bases and the J segment 6 bases; nucleotides outside the gene matches: 16.